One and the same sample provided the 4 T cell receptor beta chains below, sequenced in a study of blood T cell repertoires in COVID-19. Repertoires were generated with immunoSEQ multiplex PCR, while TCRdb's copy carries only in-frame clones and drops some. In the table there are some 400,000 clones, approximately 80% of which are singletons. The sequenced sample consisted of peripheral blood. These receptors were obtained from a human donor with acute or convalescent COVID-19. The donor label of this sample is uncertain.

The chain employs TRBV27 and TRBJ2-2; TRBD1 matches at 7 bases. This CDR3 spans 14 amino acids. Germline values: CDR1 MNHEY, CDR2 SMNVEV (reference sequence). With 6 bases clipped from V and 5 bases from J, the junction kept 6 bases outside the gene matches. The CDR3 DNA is TGTGCCAGCAGATCCGGGACAGCGACCGGGGAGCTGTTTTTT. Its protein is CASRSGTATGELFF.

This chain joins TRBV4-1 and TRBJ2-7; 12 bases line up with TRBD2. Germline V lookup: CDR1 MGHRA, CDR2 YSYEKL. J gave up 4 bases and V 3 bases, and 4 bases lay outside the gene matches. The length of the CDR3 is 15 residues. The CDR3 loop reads CASSQELAGGYEQYF. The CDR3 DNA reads TGCGCCAGCAGCCAGGAGCTAGCGGGGGGGTACGAGCAGTACTTC.

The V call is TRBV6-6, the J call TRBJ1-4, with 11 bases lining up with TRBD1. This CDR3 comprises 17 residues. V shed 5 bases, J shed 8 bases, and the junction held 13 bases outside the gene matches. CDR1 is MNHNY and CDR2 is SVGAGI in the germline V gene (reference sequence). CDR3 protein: CASSRYPGTGGKEKLFF. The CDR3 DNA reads TGTGCCAGCAGTAGATATCCCGGGACAGGGGGGAAAGAAAAACTGTTTTTT.

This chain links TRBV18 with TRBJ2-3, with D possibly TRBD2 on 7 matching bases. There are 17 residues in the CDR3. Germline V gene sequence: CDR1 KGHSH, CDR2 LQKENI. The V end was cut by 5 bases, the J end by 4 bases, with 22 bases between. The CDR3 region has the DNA TGTGCCAGCTCATCTCAAAGTCCGGGGGGCCAGGCAGATACGCAGTATTTT. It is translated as CASSSQSPGGQADTQYF.